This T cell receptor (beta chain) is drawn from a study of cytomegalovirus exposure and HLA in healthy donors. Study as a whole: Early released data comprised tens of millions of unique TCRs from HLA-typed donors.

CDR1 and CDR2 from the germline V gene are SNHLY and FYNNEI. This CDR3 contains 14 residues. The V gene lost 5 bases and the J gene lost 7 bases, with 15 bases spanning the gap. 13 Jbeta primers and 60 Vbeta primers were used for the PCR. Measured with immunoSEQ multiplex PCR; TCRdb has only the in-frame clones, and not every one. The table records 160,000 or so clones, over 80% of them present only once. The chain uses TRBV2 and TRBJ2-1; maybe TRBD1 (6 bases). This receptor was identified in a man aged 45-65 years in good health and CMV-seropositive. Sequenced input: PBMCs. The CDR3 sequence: CASSNRAAGNEQFF. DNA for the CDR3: TGTGCCAGCAGTAACAGGGCCGCAGGGAATGAGCAGTTCTTC.